This T cell receptor beta chain was retrieved from a study of blood T cell repertoires in COVID-19. About the research overall: There were acute and convalescent COVID-19 samples, and they came from the United States, Italy and Spain. T cells, B-cell-depleted T cells, or PBMCs provided the cDNA or gDNA that served as material.

This clone has more than one count but fewer than ten. Per the study methods: Cell counts per sample came from amplifying reference gene primers. The data were produced by immunoSEQ multiplex PCR, yet TCRdb's version contains in-frame clones alone and is incomplete. The DNA gave D and trimming, while V, J and clone size come from that table. The data hold fewer than 250,000 clones, with approximately 84% observed a single time. Trimming left V 1 base short and J 7 bases short, with 8 bases between. From germline, CDR1 is MGHRA and CDR2 YSYEKL. This CDR3 has 12 residues. What was sequenced was peripheral blood. The rearrangement joins TRBV4-1 to TRBJ2-7; TRBD2 might be the D (6 bases). The sequence was obtained from a man aged 50 to 60 with acute or convalescent COVID-19. This CDR3 reads CASSQGAGEQYF. CDR3 DNA sequence: TGCGCCAGCAGCCAAGGGGCGGGAGAGCAGTACTTC.